This T cell receptor beta chain is from a study of T cell responses to AZD1222 COVID-19 vaccine. Broader study findings: The donor group comprised mostly white British people and more females; the analysis possibly underestimated clonal diversity. After two AZD1222 doses, spike-specific TCR breadth and depth rose versus day 0. Mapped onto spike, vaccine-associated CD4 TCRs spanned it and were dominant at 160-218 and 743-854. Close to half of all spike-specific TCRs reportedly target regions of the variants that are unmutated.

Measured with immunoSEQ multiplex PCR; TCRdb has only the in-frame clones, and not every one. The data show around 79,000 clones, approximately 88% seen once. Worth noting for this clone: What it binds is not known.

The CDR3 runs 16 residues. V lost 0 bases and J lost 4, with 15 bases in between. The V gene's germline CDR1 is SGHDN and CDR2 FVKESK. The sequence was obtained from an adult in good health. Sequences were derived from peripheral blood, sampled on day 0 of AZD1222 vaccination. The gene calls are TRBV14 and TRBJ2-5; D is uncertain. The CDR3 nucleotides are TGTGCCAGCAGCCAAGACGTAATGTTAAGTGGAGAGACCCAGTACTTC. Encoded protein: CASSQDVMLSGETQYF.